The sequence of this T cell receptor (beta chain) was determined in a study of blood T cells in healthy people across ages. Whole-study findings and limits: One million T cells yielded diversity estimates that were considered underestimates.

With a J-beta primer mix and a sample-barcoded 5' primer, a second PCR ran about 6 to 11 cycles. TCRdb reprocessed the 5' RACE reads with MiXCR, giving one entry per CDR3 protein. The table lists 600,000 or so distinct CDR3 sequences, around 31% of them singletons, with about 15% in the top ten. CDR3 size: 14 residues. Germline values: CDR1 MNHEY, CDR2 SVGEGT. Turning to this clonotype: The antigen is not known. One base away lies a much larger clone, so this may be a sequencing read error.

This TCR was recovered from a woman aged 80 or over in good health. Sequencing used blood. The gene calls are TRBV6-2 or TRBV6-3 and TRBJ1-2; maybe TRBD1 (6 bases). In DNA, the CDR3 is TGTGCCAGCATCCGGACAGCAGCTAACTATGACTACACCTTC. The encoded protein is CASIRTAANYDYTF.